Presented here are 30 T cell receptor beta chains from one specimen sequenced in a study of regulatory T cells in long-lasting Graves disease. Sample time point: persistent/refractory GD, antithyroid drugs over 5 years with positive TRAb. Researchers made the TCR library from RNA that was extracted from PBMCs. Investigators prepared the TCR beta libraries by applying iRepertoire HTBI primers and Arm-PCR of CDR3 regions. MiXCR was run by TCRdb on the multiplex PCR reads, yielding one entry per CDR3 protein. The sample shows fewer than 400,000 distinct CDR3 sequences, about 20% of them seen only once. The specimen comprised peripheral blood mononuclear cells (PBMCs), sampled when the disease was refractory, from a patient treated with antithyroid drugs. These receptors were obtained from a female donor with Graves disease.

The V call is TRBV5-1, the J call TRBJ2-7; 10 nucleotides line up with TRBD1. CDR1 is SGHRS, CDR2 YFSETQ, per germline. The CDR3 is 13 residues long. The V and J ends lost 5 bases and 2 bases, in that order; junction bases with no gene match: 1. CDR3: CASRGQGPYEQYF. For the CDR3, the DNA is TGCGCCAGCAGGGGACAGGGGCCCTACGAGCAGTACTTC.

This clonotype was seen at least ten times. The chain carries TRBV20-1 and TRBJ2-5; 8 bases are a match to TRBD2. CDR3 length equals 14 residues. Losses at the gene ends were 6 bases for V and 4 bases for J; bases not matched to a gene: 10. The V gene's germline CDR1 is DFQATT and CDR2 SNEGSKA (reference sequence). CDR3 residues: CSAPGGGGRETQYF. For the CDR3, the DNA is TGCAGTGCCCCGGGAGGGGGGGGAAGAGAGACCCAGTACTTC.

This clonotype was observed a few times. This rearrangement joins TRBV20-1 to TRBJ2-5; D may be TRBD1 or TRBD2 (5 bases each). The CDR3 runs 15 residues. Germline CDR1 and CDR2: DFQATT and SNEGSKA (reference sequence). V was pared by 3 bases and J by 2 bases, with 16 bases between. The CDR3 region is CSARASGRSQETQYF. In DNA form, the CDR3 reads TGCAGTGCTAGGGCTTCGGGGCGATCGCAAGAGACCCAGTACTTC.

A remark on this clonotype: A much larger clone lies one base from this, so it may be a read error. The chain recombines TRBV7-2 with TRBJ1-2, with no clear D. The CDR3 consists of 12 residues. The V end lost 8 bases, the J end lost 4 bases, and 11 bases lay between the germline ends. In germline, CDR1 is SGHTA, CDR2 FQGNSA. This CDR3 is CASPPGSYGYTF. The DNA for the CDR3 is TGTGCCAGCCCCCCCGGCAGCTATGGCTACACCTTC.

The chain joins TRBV20-1 to TRBJ2-3, with D perhaps assigned TRBD1 or TRBD2 (5 bases each). Germline CDR1 is DFQATT and CDR2 is SNEGSKA (reference sequence). Trimming removed 3 bases from V and 6 bases from J, with 10 bases in between. This CDR3 has 12 amino acids. Here the CDR3 DNA reads TGCAGTGCTAGGTGGGGGATGGATACGCAGTATTTT. It encodes CSARWGMDTQYF.

Comments on this clonotype: A read error may explain this, as a much larger clone is one base away. The chain joins TRBV9 to TRBJ1-1; no firm D call. The CDR3 spans 13 residues. Trimming cost V 1 base and J 6 bases, with 10 bases left between them. Germline V lookup: CDR1 SGDLS, CDR2 YYNGEE. In DNA form, the CDR3 reads TGTGCCAGCAGCGTACGGGATGGGGCTGAAGCTTTCTTT. Translation gives CASSVRDGAEAFF.

The chain recombines TRBV19 with TRBJ1-3, with D perhaps matching TRBD1 (6 bases). The CDR3 is 15 residues long. Germline-derived CDR1 and CDR2 are LNHDA and SQIVND (reference sequence). V shed 4 bases and J shed 0 bases, with 10 bases lying between them. The CDR3 reads CASSKDSNSGNTIYF. The CDR3 region has the DNA TGTGCCAGTAGTAAGGACAGTAACTCTGGAAACACCATATATTTT.

This clonotype was seen more than once but under ten times. The chain combines TRBV7-9 with TRBJ2-7; 7 positions match TRBD2. CDR1 SEHNR and CDR2 FQNEAQ come from the germline V gene (reference sequence). The J segment lost 3 bases and the V segment lost 5 bases, leaving 19 bases of the junction unmatched. There are 18 residues in the CDR3. DNA for the CDR3: TGTGCCAGCAGCCCCGCGGAACGGTGGTGGGAGGGCTTCTACGAGCAGTACTTC. Its translation: CASSPAERWWEGFYEQYF.

This clonotype was detected a few times. V is TRBV19 and J is TRBJ2-7; D remains ambiguous. Trimming stripped 5 bases from V and 6 bases from J, with 11 bases between. This CDR3 comprises 12 residues. CDR1 and CDR2 from the germline V gene are LNHDA and SQIVND (reference sequence). CDR3 DNA sequence: TGTGCCAGTAGTCTCGACGAACGCGAGCAGTACTTC. Its translation is CASSLDEREQYF.

Many counts were recorded for this clonotype. The V gene is TRBV7-6, the J gene TRBJ2-7; TRBD2 is a possible D gene (6 bases). V lost 0 bases to trimming and J lost 3 bases, with 12 bases between them. Germline-derived CDR1 and CDR2 are SGHVS and FNYEAQ. This CDR3 region has 15 residues. CDR3 in DNA: TGTGCCAGCAGCTTAGCGGCGGGGCAGGGCTACGAGCAGTACTTC. Translating it yields CASSLAAGQGYEQYF.

This clonotype was counted many times. The chain uses TRBV28 and TRBJ2-7, with TRBD2 identical over 9 bases. This CDR3 is 15 amino acids long. Germline CDR1 is MDHEN and CDR2 is SYDVKM. V trimming: 6 bases; J trimming: 4 bases; junction bases outside the gene matches: 10. The CDR3 DNA sequence: TGTGCCAGCAGCCGACGCCTAGCGGGATATTACGAGCAGTACTTC. It translates to CASSRRLAGYYEQYF. Looking up the rest from reference TRBV28 and TRBJ2-7 gives the full variable domain: DVKVTQSSRYLVKRTGEKVFLECVQDMDHENMFWYRQDPGLGLRLIYFSYDVKMKEKGDIPEGYSVSREKKERFSLILESASTNQTSMYLCASSRRLAGYYEQYFGPGTRLTVT.

This clonotype appeared many times. V and J are TRBV15 and TRBJ2-2; TRBD2 aligns across 7 bases. Germline V lookup: CDR1 LNHNV, CDR2 YYDKDF (reference sequence). J lost 5 bases, V lost 3 bases, and 3 bases had no gene match. This CDR3 has 14 residues. CDR3 protein: CATSRGGITGELFF. The CDR3 bases are TGTGCCACCAGCAGGGGGGGGATTACCGGGGAGCTGTTTTTT.

The J gene is TRBJ1-1, the V gene TRBV15; D remains ambiguous. V was trimmed by 4 bases and J by 0 bases, leaving 12 bases between them. This CDR3 spans 15 amino acids. Germline V gene lookup returns CDR1 LNHNV and CDR2 YYDKDF (reference sequence). In DNA form, the CDR3 reads TGTGCCACCAGCACAAGAAACCTACTGAACACTGAAGCTTTCTTT. Residues: CATSTRNLLNTEAFF.

This clonotype turned up a few times. The chain recombines TRBV7-3 with TRBJ1-6, with 7 bases lining up with TRBD1. This CDR3 contains 13 residues. Trimming removed 8 bases from V and 8 bases from J; junction bases left unmatched: 6. Germline CDR1 SGHTA, CDR2 FQGTGA. In DNA, the CDR3 is TGTGCCAGCTCGACAGGGTTGGATTCACCCCTCCACTTT. Amino acid sequence: CASSTGLDSPLHF.

The chain employs TRBV11-2 and TRBJ1-3; D ambiguous. The V end lost 2 bases, the J end lost 0 bases, and 11 bases lay between the germline ends. The CDR3 covers 16 residues. The germline V gene encodes CDR1 SGHAT and CDR2 FQNNGV. CDR3 bases: TGTGCCAGCAGCTTACTTAACAGTAACTCTGGAAACACCATATATTTT. It is translated as CASSLLNSNSGNTIYF.

The chain combines TRBV30 with TRBJ1-1; no clear D gene. Germline CDR1 is GTSNPN and CDR2 is SVGIG (reference sequence). V was pared by 2 bases and J by 6 bases, with 7 bases between. The CDR3 runs 11 residues. The CDR3 sequence: CAWSSGAEAFF. Written as DNA, the CDR3 is TGTGCCTGGAGTTCGGGTGCTGAAGCTTTCTTT.

The chain carries TRBV7-9 and TRBJ2-7, with TRBD2 matching over 7 bases. The V gene's germline CDR1 is SEHNR and CDR2 FQNEAQ (reference sequence). The CDR3 contains 11 residues. CDR3 amino acids: CVGGTSYEQYF. CDR3 coding DNA: TGTGTCGGGGGGACCTCCTACGAGCAGTACTTC. The full variable domain, in which reference TRBV7-9 and TRBJ2-7 provide the parts outside the CDR3, is DTGVSQNPRHKITKRGQNVTFRCDPISEHNRLYWYRQTLGQGPEFLTYFQNEAQLEKSRLLSDRFSAERPKGSFSTLEIQRTEQGDSAMYLCVGGTSYEQYFGPGTRLTVT.

J is TRBJ2-6 and V is TRBV6-4, with a tentative D call TRBD1 (5 bases). The germline V gene encodes CDR1 MRHNA and CDR2 SNTAGT. The CDR3 has 15 residues. Trimming took off 5 bases at V and 5 bases at J, with 13 bases between the two ends. In DNA form, the CDR3 reads TGTGCCAGCAGTTCACAGGTCCTCAGGGCCAACGTCCTGACTTTC. It specifies CASSSQVLRANVLTF.

This rearrangement joins TRBV5-8 to TRBJ2-2, with TRBD1 matching 10 bases. The CDR3 loop spans 15 amino acids. V lost 3 bases, J lost 7 bases, and 6 bases stayed unmatched. Germline CDR1 reads SGHTS; CDR2 reads YDEGEE. CDR3 loop: CASSYRDRGGGELFF. The CDR3 bases are TGTGCCAGCAGCTACCGGGACAGGGGCGGCGGGGAGCTGTTTTTT.

This clonotype has a count of ten or more. This sequence joins TRBV12-3 or TRBV12-4 and TRBJ2-5; maybe TRBD2 (7 bases). The CDR3 totals 13 residues. The V and J ends lost 5 bases and 7 bases respectively, with 14 bases between them. CDR3 in DNA: TGTGCCAGCAGTCCTAACAGGGAGGGGACCCAGTACTTC. It codes for CASSPNREGTQYF.

Only a few counts were recorded for this clonotype. The chain couples TRBV7-9 to TRBJ2-2; D is possibly TRBD1 (6 bases). V was trimmed by 7 bases and J by 8 bases, leaving 17 bases between them. Germline CDR1 and CDR2: SEHNR and FQNEAQ (reference sequence). There are 14 residues in the CDR3. The DNA of the CDR3 is TGTGCCAGCATCAAGGCGGCAGGGGATGGGGAGCTGTTTTTT. Its protein product is CASIKAAGDGELFF.

Note on this clonotype: This clone may be a read error of a much larger clone one base away. Likely a read error: the CDR3 ends without its conserved phenylalanine or tryptophan. This rearrangement joins TRBV7-9 to TRBJ1-1; D gene ambiguous. The CDR3 spans 10 residues. Germline CDR1 SEHNR, CDR2 FQNEAQ (reference sequence). V was shortened by 8 bases and J by 6 bases, with 7 bases between the two germline ends. CDR3 region: CASSISEAFL. The CDR3 DNA reads TGTGCCAGCTCAATCTCTGAAGCTTTCCTT.

The chain combines TRBV9 with TRBJ1-2; D possibly corresponds to TRBD1 (5 bases). This CDR3 has 17 amino acids. Germline V lookup: CDR1 SGDLS, CDR2 YYNGEE. V lost 0 bases, J lost 3 bases, and 18 bases lay in between. The DNA for the CDR3 is TGTGCCAGCAGCGTAGAGGGGAGGGGAGCGTCGGACTATGGCTACACCTTC. Protein product: CASSVEGRGASDYGYTF.

This clonotype was seen ten or more times. The V call is TRBV5-6, the J call TRBJ1-6, with D perhaps TRBD1 (6 bases). The length of the CDR3 is 15 residues. Trimming pared 1 base from V and 9 bases from J, leaving 14 bases between. Germline CDR1 and CDR2: SGHDT and YYEEEE. The CDR3 nucleotides read TGTGCCAGCAGCTTGCGGCAGGGGCAAACTTCACCCCTCCACTTT. Protein product: CASSLRQGQTSPLHF.

V is TRBV19 and J is TRBJ2-3; a weak D match, TRBD1 (6 bases). Looked up from germline, CDR1 is LNHDA and CDR2 is SQIVND (reference sequence). V lost 4 bases, J lost 6 bases, and 14 bases lay in between. The CDR3 is 14 amino acids. The CDR3 DNA is TGTGCCAGTAGTAACAGGGCCGGGGATGATACGCAGTATTTT. Translated, it gives CASSNRAGDDTQYF. Looking up the rest from reference TRBV19 and TRBJ2-3 gives the full variable domain: DGGITQSPKYLFRKEGQNVTLSCEQNLNHDAMYWYRQDPGQGLRLIYYSQIVNDFQKGDIAEGYSVSREKKESFPLTVTSAQKNPTAFYLCASSNRAGDDTQYFGPGTRLTVL.

The chain has TRBV7-9 and TRBJ2-7; D may match TRBD1 or TRBD2 (5 bases each). The V gene's germline CDR1 is SEHNR and CDR2 FQNEAQ (reference sequence). The ends were cut back, 3 bases at V and 7 bases at J, with 16 bases in the middle. This CDR3 comprises 14 residues. DNA of the CDR3: TGTGCCAGCAGCTTTGGGGGTGGGCCGTGGGAGCAGTACTTC. It yields the protein CASSFGGGPWEQYF.

This clonotype was seen ten or more times. V gene TRBV3-1 combines with J gene TRBJ1-2; weak D call: TRBD1 (6 bases). Per the germline V gene, CDR1 is LGHDT and CDR2 is YNNKEL (reference sequence). This CDR3 has 14 amino acids. The V end was cut by 4 bases, the J end by 11 bases, with 20 bases between. The CDR3 spells CASSPTVGTSGYTF. The DNA for the CDR3 is TGTGCCAGCAGCCCCACGGTTGGGACAAGTGGTTACACCTTC.

This clonotype was seen a handful of times. The chain combines TRBV20-1 with TRBJ2-6, with 10 bases lining up with TRBD1. This CDR3 spans 16 amino acids. V gave up 6 bases and J gave up 1 base; unmatched junction bases: 6. Germline loops: CDR1 DFQATT, CDR2 SNEGSKA (reference sequence). CDR3 nucleotide sequence: TGCAGTGCCCAGGACAGGGGGTATTCTGGGGCCAACGTCCTGACTTTC. It translates to CSAQDRGYSGANVLTF.

This clonotype has a count of ten or more. The V and J genes are TRBV27 and TRBJ2-5, with TRBD2 matching 13 bases. The junction had 9 bases not matched to a gene; V was cut back by 6 bases and J by 5 bases. The germline CDR1 and CDR2 sequences are MNHEY and SMNVEV (reference sequence). This CDR3 contains 16 residues. CDR3 protein: CASSRGLAGVFETQYF. As DNA, the CDR3 is TGTGCCAGCAGCCGAGGACTAGCGGGAGTGTTTGAGACCCAGTACTTC.

This clonotype was observed a handful of times. This sequence joins TRBV3-1 and TRBJ1-1; D gene unclear. The CDR3 is 15 amino acids. V dropped 7 bases and J dropped 10 bases, with 25 bases sitting between them. CDR1 and CDR2 from the germline V gene are LGHDT and YNNKEL (reference sequence). CDR3 amino acids: CASTPTPDLIPPAFF. In nucleotides, the CDR3 is TGTGCCAGCACCCCCACCCCGGATCTCATCCCCCCAGCTTTCTTT.